This passage covers 12 T cell receptor beta chains from one sample sequenced in a study of breast tumors, draining lymph nodes, adjacent tissues. TCRdb redid the calling of the multiplex PCR reads with MiXCR, one entry per CDR3 protein. The sample includes roughly 260,000 distinct CDR3 sequences, 30% to 35% of them seen just once. Samples came from axillary lymph nodes draining the breast cancer. Sample: axillary lymph node tissue. These receptors were collected from a female donor with breast cancer. Some clones in this sample may be carry-over from other donors' samples.

The chain couples TRBV5-1 to TRBJ1-4, with TRBD1 identical over 10 bases. Germline values: CDR1 SGHRS, CDR2 YFSETQ. Germline trimming cut 3 bases from V and 8 bases from J; bases unmatched to any gene: 7. The CDR3 has 15 residues. The CDR3 nucleotides read TGCGCCAGCAGCTACAGACAGGGGGCTTACGAAAAACTGTTTTTT. Translation: CASSYRQGAYEKLFF.

This clonotype has at least ten counts. V usage is TRBV19 and J usage is TRBJ1-2, with 9 bases fitting TRBD1. The ends lost 3 bases at V and 6 bases at J; junction bases unmatched: 8. Germline V CDR1 and CDR2: LNHDA, SQIVND (reference sequence). This CDR3 has 15 residues. The CDR3 DNA is TGTGCCAGTAGTATGTTAGGGACAGGGCAAAATGGCTACACCTTC. Amino acids: CASSMLGTGQNGYTF.

This clonotype was seen many times. CDR3 amino acids: CASSSQGASYNEQFF. The CDR3 DNA is TGTGCCAGCAGCTCGCAGGGGGCCAGCTACAATGAGCAGTTCTTC. The chain employs TRBV5-6 and TRBJ2-1; 8 positions match TRBD1. Germline V CDR1 and CDR2: SGHDT, YYEEEE. The CDR3 runs 15 residues. The J segment lost 3 bases and the V segment lost 3 bases, leaving 5 bases of the junction unmatched.

In its sample, this clonotype was seen many times. This chain connects TRBV9 to TRBJ2-3, with 9 bases that match TRBD1. This CDR3 is built from 17 residues. V was pared by 1 base and J by 0 bases, with 6 bases of the junction left unmatched. Per germline, CDR1 SGDLS and CDR2 YYNGEE. CDR3 in DNA: TGTGCCAGCAGCGTACGCCCACAGGGGGCTAGCACAGATACGCAGTATTTT. Its translation is CASSVRPQGASTDTQYF. Drawing the rest from reference TRBV9 and TRBJ2-3, the complete variable domain is DSGVTQTPKHLITATGQRVTLRCSPRSGDLSVYWYQQSLDQGLQFLIQYYNGEERAKGNILERFSAQQFPDLHSELNLSSLELGDSALYFCASSVRPQGASTDTQYFGPGTRLTVL.

The chain couples TRBV10-1 to TRBJ1-5, with 8 bases fitting TRBD1. The CDR3 totals 12 residues. Germline assignment: CDR1 WNHNN and CDR2 SYGVQD (reference sequence). Losses at the gene ends were 9 bases for V and 11 bases for J; bases not matched to a gene: 9. Written as DNA, the CDR3 is TGCGCCAGGCAGACAGGGGAGGAGACCCAGCATTTT. Its protein is CARQTGEETQHF.

Note on this clonotype: One base away lies a much larger clone, so this may be a sequencing read error. The chain is built from TRBV20-1 and TRBJ2-1, with 8 nucleotides matching TRBD2. The CDR3 spans 12 residues. Germline CDR1 and CDR2: DFQATT and SNEGSKA (reference sequence). CDR3 amino acids: CSARAGASEPFF. The DNA for the CDR3 is TGCAGTGCCCGAGCGGGAGCTAGCGAGCCGTTCTTC.

As to this clonotype: A read error is possible here, since a much larger clone lies one base away. This sequence joins TRBV11-3 and TRBJ2-1; D assignment may be TRBD1 or TRBD2 (6 bases each). CDR1 and CDR2 from the germline V gene are SGHNT and YENEEA. The CDR3 covers 10 residues. The CDR3 here is CASSAGQQTF. CDR3 nucleotide sequence: TGTGCCAGCAGCGCGGGACAACAGACCTTC.

Worth noting for this clonotype: A much larger clone differs by one base, so this may be a read error. The rearrangement joins TRBV30 to TRBJ2-3, with unresolved D. Germline V gives CDR1 GTSNPN, CDR2 SVGIG (reference sequence). The CDR3 sequence is 12 residues long. CDR3 amino acids: CVLAAVADTQYF. The DNA of the CDR3 is TGTGTCTTGGCTGCAGTCGCCGATACGCAGTATTTT.

This clonotype has just a few counts. A much larger clone differs by one base, so this may be a read error. The V and J genes are TRBV7-2 and TRBJ2-3; D gene ambiguous. The J call is doubtful: the DNA matches TRBJ1-5 better. Germline CDR1 reads SGHTA; CDR2 reads FQGNSA. The CDR3 is 15 amino acids. This CDR3 reads CASSLAPAGKDTQHF. The CDR3 nucleotides are TGTGCCAGCAGCTTAGCTCCAGCGGGAAAAGATACGCAGCATTTT.

The rearrangement joins TRBV28 to TRBJ2-5; TRBD2 aligns across 10 bases. Germline V CDR1 and CDR2: MDHEN, SYDVKM. V was pared by 5 bases and J by 6 bases, with 6 bases of the junction left unmatched. The CDR3 runs 14 residues. The DNA of the CDR3 is TGTGCCAGCAGTCAGCGGGAGGGCCGAAAGACCCAGTACTTC. It codes for CASSQREGRKTQYF.

This sequence joins TRBV6-1 and TRBJ1-2, with TRBD1 matching 8 bases. The junction had 7 bases not matched to a gene; V was cut back by 4 bases and J by 0 bases. CDR1 MNHNS and CDR2 SASEGT come from the germline V gene. CDR3 size: 16 residues. The DNA for the CDR3 is TGTGCCAGCAGTGGAACGCGGACAGGGACTAACTATGGCTACACCTTC. Its translation: CASSGTRTGTNYGYTF.

With regard to this clonotype: As the CDR3 is not closed by the conserved phenylalanine or tryptophan, this likely results from a read error. The DNA is omitted, as the CDR3 cannot be located on it reliably, and the CDR3 follows TCRdb's listing. The rearrangement joins TRBV2 to TRBJ2-5; whether TRBD1, the table's D call, matches the DNA was not checked. The CDR3 numbers 14 amino acids, ends counted. The germline gives CDR1 SNHLY, CDR2 FYNNEI. The CDR3 reads CASRRGQGIETQCV.